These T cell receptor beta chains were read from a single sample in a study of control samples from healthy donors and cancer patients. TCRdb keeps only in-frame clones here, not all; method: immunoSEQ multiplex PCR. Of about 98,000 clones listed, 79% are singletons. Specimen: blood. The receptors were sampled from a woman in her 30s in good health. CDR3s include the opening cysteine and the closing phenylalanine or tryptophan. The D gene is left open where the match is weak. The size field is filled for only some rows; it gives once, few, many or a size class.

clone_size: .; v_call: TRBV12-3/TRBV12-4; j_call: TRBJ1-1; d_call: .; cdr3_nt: TGTGCCAGCAGGTTGGTCTCCCGGGGTGAAGCTTTCTTT; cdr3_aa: CASRLVSRGEAFF
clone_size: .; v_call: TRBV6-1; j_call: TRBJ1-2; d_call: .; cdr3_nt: TGTGCCAGCAGTGAATGGTGGCAGGGAAACTATGGCTACACCTTC; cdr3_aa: CASSEWWQGNYGYTF
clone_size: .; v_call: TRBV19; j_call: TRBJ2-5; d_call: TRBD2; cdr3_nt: TGTGCCAGTAGTATGGGACTAGCGGGGAACCACCAAGAGACCCAGTACTTC; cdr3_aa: CASSMGLAGNHQETQYF
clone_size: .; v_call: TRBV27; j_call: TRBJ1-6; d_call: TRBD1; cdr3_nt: TGTGCCAGCAGTAGGGACAGGGGAAATAATTCACCCCTCCACTTT; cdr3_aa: CASSRDRGNNSPLHF
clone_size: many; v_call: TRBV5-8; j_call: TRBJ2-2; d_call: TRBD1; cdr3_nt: TGTGCCACCAGGGGGTGGCAGAACACCGGGGAGCTGTTTTTT; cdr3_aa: CATRGWQNTGELFF
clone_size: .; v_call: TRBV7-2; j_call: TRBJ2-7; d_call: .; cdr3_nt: TGTGCCAGCAGCTTAGAGTCCGGTTTCGAGCAGTACTTC; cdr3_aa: CASSLESGFEQYF
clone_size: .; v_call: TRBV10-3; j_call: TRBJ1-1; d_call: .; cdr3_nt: TGTGCCATCAGTGCCTTGGGACCCGGGGGCACTGAAGCTTTCTTT; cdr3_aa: CAISALGPGGTEAFF
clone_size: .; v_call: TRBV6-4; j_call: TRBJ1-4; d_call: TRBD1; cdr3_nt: TGTGCCAGCAGTGTAACAGGGGGCGCGGGTGAAAAACTGTTTTTT; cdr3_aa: CASSVTGGAGEKLFF
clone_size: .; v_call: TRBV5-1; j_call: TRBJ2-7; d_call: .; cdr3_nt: TGCGCCAGCAGCTTGGAGGGGGGAAGCGAGCAGTACTTC; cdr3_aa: CASSLEGGSEQYF
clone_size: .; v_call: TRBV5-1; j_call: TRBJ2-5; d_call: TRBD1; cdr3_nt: TGCGCCAGCAGCTTGGGGACAGGGGTAGGGGAGACCCAGTACTTC; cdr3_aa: CASSLGTGVGETQYF
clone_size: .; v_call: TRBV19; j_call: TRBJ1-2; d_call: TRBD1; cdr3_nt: TGTGCCAGTAGTAGCCTCAGGGACAGGGGGCTTGGGAACTATGGCTACACCTTC; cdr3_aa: CASSSLRDRGLGNYGYTF
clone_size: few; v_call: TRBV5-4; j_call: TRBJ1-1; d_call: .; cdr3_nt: TGTGCCAGCAGCTTGTCGGGCACTGAAGCTTTCTTT; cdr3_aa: CASSLSGTEAFF
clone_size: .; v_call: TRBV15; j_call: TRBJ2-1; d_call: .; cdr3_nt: TGTGCCACCAGCAGAGATCGGGGGGCGGGGAATGAGCAGTTCTTC; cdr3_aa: CATSRDRGAGNEQFF
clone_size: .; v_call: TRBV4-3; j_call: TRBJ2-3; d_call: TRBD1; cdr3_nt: TGCGCCAGCAGCCAAGAAGGGGGAACAGGGGCGATTTACACAGATACGCAGTATTTT; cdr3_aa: CASSQEGGTGAIYTDTQYF
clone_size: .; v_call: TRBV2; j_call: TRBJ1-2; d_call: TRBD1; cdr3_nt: TGTGCCAGCAGTCAGGACAGGGGGCAGTATGGCTACACCTTC; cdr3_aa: CASSQDRGQYGYTF
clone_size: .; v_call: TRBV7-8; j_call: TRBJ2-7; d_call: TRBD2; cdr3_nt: TGTGCCAGCAGCCCGCGAGGAGCGGGGGCCCCCTACGAGCAGTACTTC; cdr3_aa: CASSPRGAGAPYEQYF
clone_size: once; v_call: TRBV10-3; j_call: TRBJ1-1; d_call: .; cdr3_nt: TGTGCCATCGCGGGGGGGGGAGTCACTGAAGCTTTCTTT; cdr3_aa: CAIAGGGVTEAFF
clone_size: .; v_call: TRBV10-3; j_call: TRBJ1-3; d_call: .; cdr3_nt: TGTGCCATCAGCGGGACATTGCGGGACACCATATATTTT; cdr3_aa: CAISGTLRDTIYF
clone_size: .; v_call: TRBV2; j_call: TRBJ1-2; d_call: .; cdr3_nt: TGTGCCAGCAGTGAATCGCCGGGGGGCTACACCTTC; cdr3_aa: CASSESPGGYTF
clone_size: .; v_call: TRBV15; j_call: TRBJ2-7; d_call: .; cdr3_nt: TGTGCCACCAGCAGAGATTACCAGGTGTCCTACGAGCAGTACTTC; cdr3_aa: CATSRDYQVSYEQYF
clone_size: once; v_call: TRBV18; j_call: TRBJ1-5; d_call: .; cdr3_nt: TGTGCCAGCTCACCGACAGGACTTAGCAATCAGCCCCAGCATTTT; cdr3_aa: CASSPTGLSNQPQHF
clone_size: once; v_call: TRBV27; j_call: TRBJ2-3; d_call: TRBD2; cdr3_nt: TGTGCCAGTCGAGAACGGGGGGACGACACAGATACGCAGTATTTT; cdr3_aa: CASRERGDDTDTQYF
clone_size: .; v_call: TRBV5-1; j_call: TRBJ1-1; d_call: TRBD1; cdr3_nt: TGCGCCAGCAGCTTGGTGGGGACAGCAAACTTCATGAACACTGAAGCTTTCTTT; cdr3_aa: CASSLVGTANFMNTEAFF
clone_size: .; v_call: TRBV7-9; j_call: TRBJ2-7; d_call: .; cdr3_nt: TGTGCCAGCAGCGCAAGCTACGAGCAGTACTTC; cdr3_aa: CASSASYEQYF
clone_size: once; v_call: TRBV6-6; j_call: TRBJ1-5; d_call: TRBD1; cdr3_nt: TGTGCCAGCCACTGGGACAGATATCAGCCCCAGCATTTT; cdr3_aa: CASHWDRYQPQHF
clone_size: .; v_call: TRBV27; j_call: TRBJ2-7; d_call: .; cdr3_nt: TGTGCCAGCCAGGCCGACAGCTACGAGCAGTACTTC; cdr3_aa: CASQADSYEQYF
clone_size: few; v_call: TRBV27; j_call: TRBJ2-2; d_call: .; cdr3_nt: TGTGCCAGCAGTTCGAGGACAGCTAACACCGGGGAGCTGTTTTTT; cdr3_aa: CASSSRTANTGELFF
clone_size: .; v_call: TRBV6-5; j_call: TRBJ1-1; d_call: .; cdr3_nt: TGTGCCAGCCTAGGGGCTGGATACACTGAAGCTTTCTTT; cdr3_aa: CASLGAGYTEAFF
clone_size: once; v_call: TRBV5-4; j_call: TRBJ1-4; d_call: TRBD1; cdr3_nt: TGTGCCAGCAGCACTACAGGGGAAAAAAATGAAAAACTGTTTTTT; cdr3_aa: CASSTTGEKNEKLFF
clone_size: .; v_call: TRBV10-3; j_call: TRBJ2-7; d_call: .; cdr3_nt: TGTGCCATCAGCAACAGCCTATCCTACGAGCAGTACTTC; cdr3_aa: CAISNSLSYEQYF
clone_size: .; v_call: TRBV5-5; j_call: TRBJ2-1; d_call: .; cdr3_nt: TGTGCCAGCAGCCCTGGGGCAGCTGGCTCCTACAATGAGCAGTTCTTC; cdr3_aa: CASSPGAAGSYNEQFF
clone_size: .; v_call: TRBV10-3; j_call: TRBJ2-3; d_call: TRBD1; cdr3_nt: TGTGCCATCAGACCCGGGACAGGGTACACAGATACGCAGTATTTT; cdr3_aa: CAIRPGTGYTDTQYF
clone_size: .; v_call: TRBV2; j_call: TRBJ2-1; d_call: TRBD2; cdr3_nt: TGTGCCAGCGGGGGGGTAGGCACCTATGAGCAGTTCTTC; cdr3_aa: CASGGVGTYEQFF
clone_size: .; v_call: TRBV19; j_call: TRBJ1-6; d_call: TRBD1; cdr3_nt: TGTGCCAGTACCCCGGGACAGGGGCAGACACCCCTCCACTTT; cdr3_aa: CASTPGQGQTPLHF
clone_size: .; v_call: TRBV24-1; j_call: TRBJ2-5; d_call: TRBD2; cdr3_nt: TGTGCCACCAGTGGAGGGACTAGCGGGGGGTGGGAGACCCAGTACTTC; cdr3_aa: CATSGGTSGGWETQYF
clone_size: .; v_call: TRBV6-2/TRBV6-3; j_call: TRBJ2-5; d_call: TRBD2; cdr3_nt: TGTGCCAGCAGCGACAAGCGGGGGCAAGAGACCCAGTACTTC; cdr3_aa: CASSDKRGQETQYF
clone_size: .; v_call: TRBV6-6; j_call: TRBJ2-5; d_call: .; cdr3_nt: TGTGCCAGCAGTTACCCTGACAGGTTCTGGGAGACCCAGTACTTC; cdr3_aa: CASSYPDRFWETQYF
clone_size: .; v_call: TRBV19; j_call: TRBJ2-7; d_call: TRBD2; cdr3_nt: TGTGCCAGTAGTATAGGCAGGACGGGAGGTTACGAGCAGTACTTC; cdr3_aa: CASSIGRTGGYEQYF
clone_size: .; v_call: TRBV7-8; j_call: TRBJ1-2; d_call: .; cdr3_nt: TGTGCCAGCAGCTTAAAGCGGGGGAGCTATGGCTACACCTTC; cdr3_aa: CASSLKRGSYGYTF
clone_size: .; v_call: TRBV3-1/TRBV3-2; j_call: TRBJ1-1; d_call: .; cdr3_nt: TGTGCCAGCAGCCAAGATACAGGGCTCAGTGAAGCTTTCTTT; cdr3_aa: CASSQDTGLSEAFF
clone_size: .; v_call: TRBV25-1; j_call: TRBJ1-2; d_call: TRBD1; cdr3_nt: TGTGCCAGCAGTGATAGCAGGGGGCGCAACTATGGCTACACCTTC; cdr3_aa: CASSDSRGRNYGYTF
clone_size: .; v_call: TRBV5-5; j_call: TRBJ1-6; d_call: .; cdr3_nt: TGTGCCAGCAGCTCCCCGCTGGGCGGGAATTCACCCCTCCACTTT; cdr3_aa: CASSSPLGGNSPLHF
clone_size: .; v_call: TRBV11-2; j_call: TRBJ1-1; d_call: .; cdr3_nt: TGTGCCAGCAGCTTATCCCGTGGAGGGCGAGCTTTCTTT; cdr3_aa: CASSLSRGGRAFF
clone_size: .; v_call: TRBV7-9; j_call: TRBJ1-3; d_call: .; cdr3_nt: TGTGCCAGCAGCTTAGGGTGGGGAAACACCATATATTTT; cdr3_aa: CASSLGWGNTIYF
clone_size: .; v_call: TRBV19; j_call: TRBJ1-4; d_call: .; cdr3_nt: TGTGCCAGTAGTATGGATGAAAAACTGTTTTTT; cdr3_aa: CASSMDEKLFF
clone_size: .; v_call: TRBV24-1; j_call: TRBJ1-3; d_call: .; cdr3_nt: TGTGCCACCATGGGTCGGGCACGGCCCACTGGAAACACCATATATTTT; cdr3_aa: CATMGRARPTGNTIYF
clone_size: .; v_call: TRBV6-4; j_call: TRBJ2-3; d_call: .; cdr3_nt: TGTGCCAGCAGTAGTTCAGGGGGGACAGATACGCAGTATTTT; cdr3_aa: CASSSSGGTDTQYF
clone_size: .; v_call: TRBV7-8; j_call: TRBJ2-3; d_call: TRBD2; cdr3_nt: TGTGCCAGCAGCTTAGCGCTAAGTGTTAGCGGGGGGGCACCTACGCAGTATTTT; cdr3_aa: CASSLALSVSGGAPTQYF
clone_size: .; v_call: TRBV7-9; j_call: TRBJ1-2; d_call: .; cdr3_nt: TGTGCCTCGCACGGGGTTTCTTATGGCTACACCTTC; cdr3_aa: CASHGVSYGYTF
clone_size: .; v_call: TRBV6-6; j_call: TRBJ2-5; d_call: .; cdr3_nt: TGTGCCAGCAGTTACGAGGGGGGGTTGTACCAAGAGACCCAGTACTTC; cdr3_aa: CASSYEGGLYQETQYF
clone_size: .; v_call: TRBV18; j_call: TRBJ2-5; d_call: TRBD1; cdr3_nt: TGTGCCAGCTCATCCCCGACAGGGTCGCCAGAGACCCAGTACTTC; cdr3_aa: CASSSPTGSPETQYF
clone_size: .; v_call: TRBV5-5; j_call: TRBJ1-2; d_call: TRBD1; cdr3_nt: TGTGCCAGCAGGTCGGACAGGGTGGATGGCTACACCTTC; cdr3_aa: CASRSDRVDGYTF
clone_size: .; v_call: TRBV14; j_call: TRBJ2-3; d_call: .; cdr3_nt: TGTGCCAGCAGCCAACGGCGATATACGCAGTATTTT; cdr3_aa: CASSQRRYTQYF